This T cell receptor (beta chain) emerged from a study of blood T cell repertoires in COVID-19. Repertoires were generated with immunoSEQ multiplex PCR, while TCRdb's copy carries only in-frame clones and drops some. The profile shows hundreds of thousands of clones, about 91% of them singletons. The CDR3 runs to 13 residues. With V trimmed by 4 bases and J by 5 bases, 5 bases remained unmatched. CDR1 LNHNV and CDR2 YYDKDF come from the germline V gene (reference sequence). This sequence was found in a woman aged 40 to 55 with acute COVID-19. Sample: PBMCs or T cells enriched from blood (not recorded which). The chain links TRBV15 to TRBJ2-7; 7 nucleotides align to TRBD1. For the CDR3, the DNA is TGTGCCACCAGCACAAACAGGGGCCACGAGCAGTACTTC. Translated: CATSTNRGHEQYF.